These T cell receptor beta chains were read from a single sample in a study of cytomegalovirus exposure and HLA in healthy donors. The repertoire was sequenced with immunoSEQ multiplex PCR; TCRdb's copy has only in-frame clones and lacks some. Of roughly 130,000 clones listed, approximately 8.7% were seen once; the top ten hold 4.5% to 6%. The source material was PBMCs. Receptors were obtained from a man aged 40-55 years in good health and CMV-seronegative. Both conserved end residues are trimmed from each CDR3.

TRBJ1-1 TRBV11-1 ASSLFSGTEAF
TRBJ2-5 TRBV5-1 ASSWGLAGPYQETQY
TRBJ1-2 TRBV7-2 ASSLAANTPGYT
TRBJ1-2 TRBV4-3 ASSLTPGYGYT
TRBJ2-7 TRBV28 ASSDRGYPYEQY
TRBJ1-2 TRBV28 ASRTYYGYT
TRBJ1-1 TRBV6-5 ASSIQGSTEAF
TRBJ2-7 TRBV7-2 ASSEGQGASYEQY
TRBJ2-2 TRBV7-2 ASSSSRDRAGELF
TRBJ1-1 TRBV28 ASSGPRTGSFEAF
TRBJ2-3 TRBV21-1 ASSKHLYGGPCTDTQY
TRBJ1-1 TRBV4-1 ASSQGFRGNTEAF
TRBJ1-2 TRBV6-1 ASSEVEVSNYGYT
TRBJ2-7 TRBV11-2 ASSLTEGGLYEQY
TRBJ2-3 TRBV6-5 ASRPGQHSTDTQY
TRBJ2-5 TRBV7-2 ASSLGRGGREETQY
TRBJ1-2 TRBV2 ASSAGVGYT
TRBJ2-5 TRBV6-5 ASRKEAGQETQY
TRBJ1-2 TRBV29-1 SVAGQGNQGYT
TRBJ2-5 TRBV7-2 ASSGGGGETQY
TRBJ1-1 TRBV19 ASAGYTEAF
TRBJ1-5 TRBV2 ASRGGTGNQPQH
TRBJ1-2 TRBV27 ASRPDRSYGYT
TRBJ1-5 TRBV6-5 ASRISWAGNQPQH
TRBJ1-1 TRBV28 ASRSPPGGEAF
TRBJ2-5 TRBV2 ASVGQGEPTGTQY
TRBJ2-1 TRBV6-6 ASSPLSGGLHNEQF
TRBJ1-1 TRBV2 ASKPGASSYTEAF
TRBJ2-7 TRBV5-1 ASSLSGGLYEQY
TRBJ2-2 TRBV18 ASSLGLAEITGELF
TRBJ1-2 TRBV6-1 ASKGGAEGYT
TRBJ2-5 TRBV27 ASSYIAGGSGETQY
TRBJ2-5 TRBV9 ASSVEFRGETQY
TRBJ1-5 TRBV28 ASSFEENQPQH
TRBJ1-1 TRBV6-4 ASSGQGIEAF
TRBJ1-5 TRBV27 ASSLGQYSNQPQH
TRBJ2-7 TRBV27 ASSLSRGYEQY
. TRBV10-1 ASSPGQTYEQY
TRBJ1-5 TRBV4-3 ASSLGTDNQPQH
TRBJ1-2 TRBV7-8 ASSLRQGDGYT
TRBJ2-7 TRBV4-1 ASSLSGGVEQY
TRBJ2-5 TRBV29-1 SVEDLRVSQETQY
TRBJ2-7 TRBV5-6 ASSLGGMGYEQY
TRBJ2-7 TRBV7-9 ASSLLLRVDEQY
TRBJ2-2 TRBV4-2 ASSQEGVSGGAIYTGELF
TRBJ1-2 TRBV6-6 ASSYFDRGRGYT
TRBJ1-1 TRBV5-6 ASSFFGQLNTEAF
TRBJ2-7 TRBV6-1 ATQRDGTSVNEQY
TRBJ2-3 TRBV18 ASSQDRGSSDTQY